This entry is about one T cell receptor beta chain. Germline V gene data show CDR1 as SEHNR and CDR2 as FQNEAQ (reference sequence). V lost 5 bases to trimming and J lost 4 bases; unmatched junction nucleotides: 10. This CDR3 is 15 amino acids long. The data were obtained in a study of cytomegalovirus exposure and HLA in healthy donors. Profiled with immunoSEQ multiplex PCR; TCRdb holds only in-frame clones, not every one. The data show 180,000 or so clones, 85% to 90% seen once. The rearrangement links TRBV7-9 to TRBJ2-7; 8 bases agree with TRBD1. This TCR was sampled from a woman aged 25 to 39 in good health and CMV-seronegative. Sequencing used PBMCs. The CDR3 DNA follows: TGTGCCAGCAGCGGACAGGGACCAAGCCTTTACGAGCAGTACTTC. Protein: CASSGQGPSLYEQYF.